Below are 26 T cell receptor beta chains sequenced from a single sample in a study of cytomegalovirus exposure and HLA in healthy donors. This PCR relied on a set of 60 Vbeta primers and 13 Jbeta primers. Produced via immunoSEQ multiplex PCR; TCRdb's table is partial and in-frame only. Altogether some 180,000 clones are present, 87% being singletons, with the ten largest covering around 0.99%. The source material was PBMCs. These receptors were obtained from a boy aged 2 to 9 in good health and CMV-seronegative.

The chain uses TRBV19 and TRBJ1-1; TRBD1 might be the D (5 bases). The CDR3 runs to 12 residues. The V end was cut by 3 bases, the J end by 7 bases, with 9 bases between. The germline gives CDR1 LNHDA, CDR2 SQIVND (reference sequence). The DNA for the CDR3 is TGTGCCAGTAGTATCCTAGGGGTTGAAGCTTTCTTT. Translation: CASSILGVEAFF.

J is TRBJ1-4 and V is TRBV4-1, with 8 nucleotides matching TRBD1. The CDR3 has 18 residues. Germline assignment: CDR1 MGHRA and CDR2 YSYEKL. Unmatched junction bases numbered 9, after V lost 0 bases and J lost 3 bases. Here the CDR3 reads CASSQDGQGAGANEKLFF. The CDR3, as DNA: TGCGCCAGCAGCCAAGATGGGCAGGGGGCGGGAGCTAATGAAAAACTGTTTTTT.

The chain couples TRBV6-1 to TRBJ2-2, with D unresolved. The germline V gene encodes CDR1 MNHNS and CDR2 SASEGT. Trimming shortened V by 6 bases and J by 4 bases, and 15 bases separated the two germline ends. The CDR3 covers 15 residues. The CDR3 DNA follows: TGTGCCAGCAGGTCCCTCGGGTTGAGCACCGGGGAGCTGTTTTTT. The encoded protein is CASRSLGLSTGELFF.

The rearrangement uses TRBV5-1 and TRBJ2-7; the D is unclear. Germline assignment: CDR1 SGHRS and CDR2 YFSETQ. The CDR3 has 14 residues. The ends were cut back, 1 base at V and 6 bases at J, with 14 bases in the middle. The CDR3 region is CASSLSSLIGEQYF. The DNA for the CDR3 is TGCGCCAGCAGCTTGTCGTCTCTTATCGGCGAGCAGTACTTC. Full variable domain (remainder filled in from reference TRBV5-1 and TRBJ2-7): KAGVTQTPRYLIKTRGQQVTLSCSPISGHRSVSWYQQTPGQGLQFLFEYFSETQRNKGNFPGRFSGRQFSNSRSEMNVSTLELGDSALYLCASSLSSLIGEQYFGPGTRLTVT.

The chain recombines TRBV19 with TRBJ1-2; D remains unclear. The germline CDR1 and CDR2 sequences are LNHDA and SQIVND (reference sequence). The CDR3 is 12 residues long. V was trimmed by 2 bases and J by 4 bases, leaving 5 bases between them. For the CDR3, the DNA is TGTGCCAGTAGTATATCCAGCTATGGCTACACCTTC. Its translation: CASSISSYGYTF.

V is TRBV28 and J is TRBJ2-7; unclear D gene. The CDR3 is 11 residues long. Trimming removed 4 bases from V and 12 bases from J, with 13 bases in between. CDR1 is MDHEN, CDR2 SYDVKM, per germline. CDR3: CASSSDFHSYF. The CDR3 DNA is TGTGCCAGCAGTTCTGACTTCCATTCGTACTTC.

V is TRBV7-8 and J is TRBJ2-2, with D possibly matching TRBD2 (6 bases). Germline lookup yields CDR1 SGHVS and CDR2 FQNEAQ. V was pared by 2 bases and J by 4 bases, with 11 bases between. The CDR3 spans 15 residues. The DNA of the CDR3 is TGTGCCAGCAGCTTACTACGGGGGTCCACCGGGGAGCTGTTTTTT. Translating it yields CASSLLRGSTGELFF.

The gene calls are TRBV6-6 and TRBJ2-7, with D uncertain. Germline V gene lookup returns CDR1 MNHNY and CDR2 SVGAGI (reference sequence). There are 15 residues in the CDR3. The germline V and J ends were trimmed by 2 bases and 3 bases, with 14 bases remaining between them. CDR3 residues: CASSYPESLVYEQYF. The DNA for the CDR3 is TGTGCCAGCAGTTACCCGGAGAGCCTCGTCTACGAGCAGTACTTC.

The chain couples TRBV9 to TRBJ2-3; 9 nucleotides align to TRBD2. V shed 3 bases and J 3 bases; nucleotides not matched to a gene: 11. Germline values: CDR1 SGDLS, CDR2 YYNGEE. The CDR3 length is 17 residues. CDR3 residues: CASSALLGLAPTDTQYF. The CDR3 bases are TGTGCCAGCAGCGCCCTACTGGGACTAGCCCCAACAGATACGCAGTATTTT.

This chain uses TRBV15 with TRBJ2-3; tentatively, D is TRBD2 (5 bases). Trimming left V 4 bases short and J 0 bases short, with 17 bases between. Per germline, CDR1 LNHNV and CDR2 YYDKDF (reference sequence). This CDR3 is built from 17 residues. CDR3 bases: TGTGCCACCAGCACCCTTGACGGCGGGCGGAGCACAGATACGCAGTATTTT. Translating it yields CATSTLDGGRSTDTQYF.

CDR3 sequence reads: CASSPGAEAFF. The CDR3 DNA reads TGTGCCAGCAGTCCAGGGGCTGAAGCTTTCTTT. The chain has TRBV6-6 and TRBJ1-1; TRBD1 is a possible D gene (6 bases). CDR1 and CDR2 from the germline V gene are MNHNY and SVGAGI (reference sequence). CDR3 length equals 11 residues. V lost 5 bases and J lost 6, with 7 bases in between.

V usage is TRBV7-2 and J usage is TRBJ2-7; possible D gene TRBD1, 6 bases. V lost 2 bases and J 6 bases, leaving 17 bases between the germline ends. Germline V gives CDR1 SGHTA, CDR2 FQGNSA. This CDR3 spans 15 amino acids. The CDR3: CASSLFGRGLGEQYF. The CDR3 DNA reads as TGTGCCAGCAGCTTATTCGGCAGGGGCTTGGGCGAGCAGTACTTC.

CDR3 coding DNA: TGTGCCAGCAGTTACTCAAGCTCGGTGAACACTGAAGCTTTCTTT. Amino acids: CASSYSSSVNTEAFF. The V and J genes are TRBV6-5 and TRBJ1-1; no reliable D call. The germline V gene encodes CDR1 MNHEY and CDR2 SVGAGI. V was pared by 0 bases and J by 0 bases, with 8 bases between. The CDR3 totals 15 residues.

The rearrangement uses TRBV28 and TRBJ2-7; D is perhaps TRBD2 (6 bases). Trimming removed 3 bases from V and 4 bases from J, with 19 bases in between. CDR1 and CDR2 (germline): MDHEN, SYDVKM. CDR3 length equals 16 residues. The DNA of the CDR3 is TGTGCCAGCAGTTTGGAGGGAGTTGGGCCAGATTACGAGCAGTACTTC. This encodes CASSLEGVGPDYEQYF.

The J gene is TRBJ2-5, the V gene TRBV19; TRBD1 is a possible D gene (5 bases). Trimming left V 5 bases short and J 3 bases short, with 10 bases between. This CDR3 region has 13 residues. Per germline, CDR1 LNHDA and CDR2 SQIVND (reference sequence). CDR3 nucleotides: TGTGCCAGTAGTCGTCAGGGCAAAGAGACCCAGTACTTC. Amino acids: CASSRQGKETQYF.

The V call is TRBV29-1, the J call TRBJ1-1, with D uncertain. V was clipped by 7 bases and J by 0 bases, with 3 bases between them. Germline assignment: CDR1 SQVTM and CDR2 ANQGSEA. The CDR3 covers 10 residues. DNA of the CDR3: TGCAGCGCAATGAACACTGAAGCTTTCTTT. Translating it yields CSAMNTEAFF.

This chain uses TRBV6-5 with TRBJ2-3, with D perhaps matching TRBD2 (6 bases). The CDR3 has 14 amino acids. Germline V gene sequence: CDR1 MNHEY, CDR2 SVGAGI. The germline V and J ends were trimmed by 6 bases and 2 bases, with 12 bases remaining between them. The CDR3 nucleotides are TGTGCCAGCAGCGGGACTCAGCTCACAGATACGCAGTATTTT. It yields the protein CASSGTQLTDTQYF.

This rearrangement joins TRBV5-6 to TRBJ2-2; a possible D gene is TRBD1 (6 bases). This CDR3 is built from 16 residues. In germline, CDR1 is SGHDT, CDR2 YYEEEE. The V gene lost 4 bases and the J gene lost 1 base, with 14 bases spanning the gap. CDR3 residues: CASSLARGGNTGELFF. CDR3 nucleotides: TGTGCCAGCAGCCTGGCCAGGGGCGGGAACACCGGGGAGCTGTTTTTT.

The CDR3 DNA follows: TGTGCCAGCGGGCGACAGGAAGAGACCCAGTACTTC. Translation gives CASGRQEETQYF. The chain combines TRBV28 with TRBJ2-5; possibly TRBD1 for D (6 bases). V was trimmed by 8 bases and J by 3 bases, leaving 10 bases between them. The V gene's germline CDR1 is MDHEN and CDR2 SYDVKM. CDR3 size: 12 residues.

This chain links TRBV6-1 with TRBJ2-1, with 10 bases identical to TRBD2. Per germline, CDR1 MNHNS and CDR2 SASEGT. Unmatched junction bases numbered 15, after V lost 3 bases and J lost 4 bases. This CDR3 has 19 amino acids. CDR3 region: CASSDGLAGGFPGYNEQFF. Written as DNA, the CDR3 is TGTGCCAGCAGTGATGGGTTAGCGGGGGGCTTTCCGGGTTACAATGAGCAGTTCTTC.

The V and J genes are TRBV6-1 and TRBJ2-1, with TRBD2 matching over 8 bases. The J segment lost 8 bases and the V segment lost 7 bases, leaving 13 bases of the junction unmatched. The length of the CDR3 is 15 residues. Germline loops: CDR1 MNHNS, CDR2 SASEGT. The CDR3 coding sequence is TGTGCCAGCAAAGGCGGGAGGCTCCGTCGGGATGAGCAGTTCTTC. Its protein is CASKGGRLRRDEQFF.

Note on this clone: One end of the junction is discordant with germline, which a read error may explain. The chain carries TRBV5-1 and TRBJ2-7; 7 positions agree with TRBD1. The CDR3 extends over 16 amino acids. The germline V gene has CDR1 SGHRS and CDR2 YFSETQ. CDR3: CAGSSRQGDFFYEQYF. The CDR3 bases are TGCGCCGGCAGCTCAAGACAGGGAGATTTTTTCTACGAGCAGTACTTC.

The chain recombines TRBV5-8 with TRBJ1-5; D perhaps matches TRBD1 (6 bases). The germline gives CDR1 SGHTS, CDR2 YDEGEE. CDR3 length: 15 amino acids. Trimming cost V 3 bases and J 1 base, with 11 bases left between them. CDR3 in amino acids: CASSWGGLSNQPQHF. CDR3 nucleotide sequence: TGTGCCAGCAGCTGGGGGGGGCTAAGCAATCAGCCCCAGCATTTT.

This chain uses TRBV5-1 with TRBJ1-2; TRBD1 is a possible D gene (5 bases). V was cut by 0 bases and J by 8 bases, with 14 bases left in between. The length of the CDR3 is 14 residues. Germline V gene sequence: CDR1 SGHRS, CDR2 YFSETQ. The CDR3 nucleotides read TGCGCCAGCAGCTTGGAAGCAGGGTGGGAAGGCTACACCTTC. This encodes CASSLEAGWEGYTF.

This clone was seen a single time. This sequence joins TRBV9 and TRBJ2-1, with 7 bases that match TRBD2. J lost 9 bases, V lost 1 base, and 13 bases had no gene match. The CDR3 runs to 16 residues. The germline gives CDR1 SGDLS, CDR2 YYNGEE. CDR3 sequence reads: CASSVRRTSNAGEQFF. DNA for the CDR3: TGTGCCAGCAGCGTACGGAGGACTAGTAATGCCGGTGAGCAGTTCTTC.

This sequence joins TRBV7-3 and TRBJ2-3; 7 positions match TRBD2. With V trimmed by 2 bases and J by 1 base, 9 bases remained unmatched. Germline V gene sequence: CDR1 SGHTA, CDR2 FQGTGA. The CDR3 is 17 amino acids. The CDR3 coding sequence is TGTGCCAGCAGCTTAGTTGGGGCGGGAGTAGGCACAGATACGCAGTATTTT. Protein product: CASSLVGAGVGTDTQYF.